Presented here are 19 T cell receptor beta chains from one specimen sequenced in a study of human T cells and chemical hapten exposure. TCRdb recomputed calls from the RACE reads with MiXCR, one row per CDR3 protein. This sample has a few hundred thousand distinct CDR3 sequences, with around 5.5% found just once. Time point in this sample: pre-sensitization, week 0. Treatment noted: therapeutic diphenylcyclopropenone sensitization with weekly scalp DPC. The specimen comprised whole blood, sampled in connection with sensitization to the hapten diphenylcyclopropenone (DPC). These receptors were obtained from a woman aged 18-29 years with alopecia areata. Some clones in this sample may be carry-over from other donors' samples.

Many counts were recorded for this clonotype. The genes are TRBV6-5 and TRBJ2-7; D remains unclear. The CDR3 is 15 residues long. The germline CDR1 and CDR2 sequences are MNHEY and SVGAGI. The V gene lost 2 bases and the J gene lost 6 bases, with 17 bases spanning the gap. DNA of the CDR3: TGTGCCAGCAGTTACGTTGGACCCCAAGGTTCCGAGCAGTACTTC. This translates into CASSYVGPQGSEQYF.

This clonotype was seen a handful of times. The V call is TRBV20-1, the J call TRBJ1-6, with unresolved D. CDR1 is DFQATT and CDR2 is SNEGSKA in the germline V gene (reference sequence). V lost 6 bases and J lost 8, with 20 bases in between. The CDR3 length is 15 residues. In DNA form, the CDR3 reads TGCAGTGCCACGACGGGCGCCGGCGGGGATTCACCCCTCCACTTT. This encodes CSATTGAGGDSPLHF.

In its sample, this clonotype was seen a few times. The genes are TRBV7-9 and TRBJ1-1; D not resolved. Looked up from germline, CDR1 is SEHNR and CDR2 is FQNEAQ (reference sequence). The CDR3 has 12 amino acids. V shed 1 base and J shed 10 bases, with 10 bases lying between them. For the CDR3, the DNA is TGTGCCAGCAGCTTAGATTCGTGGAGAGCTTTCTTT. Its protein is CASSLDSWRAFF.

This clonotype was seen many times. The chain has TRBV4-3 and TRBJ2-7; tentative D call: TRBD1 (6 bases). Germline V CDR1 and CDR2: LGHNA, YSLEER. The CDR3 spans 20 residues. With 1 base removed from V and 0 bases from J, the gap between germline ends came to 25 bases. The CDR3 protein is CASSQARFQMSRTASYEQYF. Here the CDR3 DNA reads TGCGCCAGCAGCCAAGCCCGATTTCAAATGTCAAGGACAGCCTCCTACGAGCAGTACTTC.

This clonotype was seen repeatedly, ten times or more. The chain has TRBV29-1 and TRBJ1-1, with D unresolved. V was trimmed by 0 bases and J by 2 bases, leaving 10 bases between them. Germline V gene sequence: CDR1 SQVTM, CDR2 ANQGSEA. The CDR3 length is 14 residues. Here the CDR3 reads CSVEDLPANTEAFF. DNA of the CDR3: TGCAGCGTTGAAGATCTGCCAGCTAACACTGAAGCTTTCTTT. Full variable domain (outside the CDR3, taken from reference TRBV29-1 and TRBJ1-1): SAVISQKPSRDICQRGTSLTIQCQVDSQVTMMFWYRQQPGQSLTLIATANQGSEATYESGFVIDKFPISRPNLTFSTLTVSNMSPEDSSIYLCSVEDLPANTEAFFGQGTRLTVV.

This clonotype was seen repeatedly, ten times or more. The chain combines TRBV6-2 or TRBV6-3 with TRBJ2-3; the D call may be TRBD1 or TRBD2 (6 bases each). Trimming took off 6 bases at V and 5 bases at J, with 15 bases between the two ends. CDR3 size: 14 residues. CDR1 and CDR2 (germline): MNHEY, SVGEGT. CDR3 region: CASSPRLGGDTQYF. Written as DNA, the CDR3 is TGTGCCAGCAGCCCCCGACTAGGGGGAGATACGCAGTATTTT.

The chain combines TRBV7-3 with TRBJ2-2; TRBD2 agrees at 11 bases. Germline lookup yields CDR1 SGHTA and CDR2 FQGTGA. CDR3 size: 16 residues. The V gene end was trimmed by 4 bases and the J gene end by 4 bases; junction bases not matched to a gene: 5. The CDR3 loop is CASSSPSGGTTGELFF. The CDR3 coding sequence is TGTGCCAGCAGCTCCCCTAGCGGGGGGACCACCGGGGAGCTGTTTTTT.

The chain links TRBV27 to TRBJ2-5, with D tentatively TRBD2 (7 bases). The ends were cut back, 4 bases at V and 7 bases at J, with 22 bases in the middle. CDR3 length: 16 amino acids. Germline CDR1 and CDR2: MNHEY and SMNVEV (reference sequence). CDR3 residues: CASSSPRAGEGATQYF. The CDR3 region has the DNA TGTGCCAGCAGTTCTCCCCGGGCAGGGGAGGGAGCGACCCAGTACTTC.

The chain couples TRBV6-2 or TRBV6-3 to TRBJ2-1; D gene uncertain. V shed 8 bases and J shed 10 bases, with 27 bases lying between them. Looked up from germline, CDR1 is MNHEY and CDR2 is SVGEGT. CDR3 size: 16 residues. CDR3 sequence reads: CASPKRKGTLRWEQFF. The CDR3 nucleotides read TGTGCCAGCCCGAAACGTAAGGGCACCCTCCGGTGGGAGCAGTTCTTC.

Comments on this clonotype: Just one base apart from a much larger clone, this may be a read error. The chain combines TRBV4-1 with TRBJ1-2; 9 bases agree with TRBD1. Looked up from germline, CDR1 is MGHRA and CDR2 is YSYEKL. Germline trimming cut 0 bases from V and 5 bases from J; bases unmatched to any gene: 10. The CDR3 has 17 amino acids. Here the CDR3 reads CASSQDTAGQGIYGYTF. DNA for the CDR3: TGCGCCAGCAGCCAAGATACGGCGGGACAGGGAATTTATGGCTACACCTTC.

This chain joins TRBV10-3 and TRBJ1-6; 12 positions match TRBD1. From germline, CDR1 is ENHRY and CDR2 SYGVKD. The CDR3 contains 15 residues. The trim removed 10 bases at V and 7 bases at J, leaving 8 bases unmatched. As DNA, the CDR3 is TGTGCCACCCGGGCAGGGACAGGGGGCAATTCACCCCTCCACTTT. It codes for CATRAGTGGNSPLHF.

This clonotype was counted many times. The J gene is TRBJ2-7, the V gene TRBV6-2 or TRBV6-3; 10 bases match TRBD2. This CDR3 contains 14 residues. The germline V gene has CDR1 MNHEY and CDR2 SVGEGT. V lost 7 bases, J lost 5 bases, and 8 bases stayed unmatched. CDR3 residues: CASNRGLAAHEQYF. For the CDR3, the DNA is TGTGCCAGCAACAGAGGACTAGCGGCCCACGAGCAGTACTTC.

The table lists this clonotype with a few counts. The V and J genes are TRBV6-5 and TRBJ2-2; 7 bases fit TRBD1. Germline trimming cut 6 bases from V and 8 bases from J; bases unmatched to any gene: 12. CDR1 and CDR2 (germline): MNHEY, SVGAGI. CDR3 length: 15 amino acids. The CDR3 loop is CASSRDSLGWGELFF. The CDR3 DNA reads TGTGCCAGCAGCCGGGACAGCCTCGGGTGGGGGGAGCTGTTTTTT.

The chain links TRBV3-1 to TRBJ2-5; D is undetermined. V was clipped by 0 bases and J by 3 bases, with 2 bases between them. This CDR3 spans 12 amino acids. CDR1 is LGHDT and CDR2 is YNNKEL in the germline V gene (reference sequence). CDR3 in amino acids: CASSQDEETQYF. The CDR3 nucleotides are TGTGCCAGCAGCCAAGATGAAGAGACCCAGTACTTC.

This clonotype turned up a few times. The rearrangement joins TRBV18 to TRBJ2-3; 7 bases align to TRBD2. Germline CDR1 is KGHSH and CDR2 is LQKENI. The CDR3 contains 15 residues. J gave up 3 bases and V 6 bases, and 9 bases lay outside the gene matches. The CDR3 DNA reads TGTGCCAGCTCTCAGGGCGGGACTACTACAGATACGCAGTATTTT. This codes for CASSQGGTTTDTQYF.

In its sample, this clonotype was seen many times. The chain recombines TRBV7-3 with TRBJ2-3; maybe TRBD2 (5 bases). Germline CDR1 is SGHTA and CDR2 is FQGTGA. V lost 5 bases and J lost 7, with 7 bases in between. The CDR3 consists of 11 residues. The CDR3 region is CASSPGNTQYF. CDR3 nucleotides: TGTGCCAGCAGCCCGGGGAATACGCAGTATTTT.

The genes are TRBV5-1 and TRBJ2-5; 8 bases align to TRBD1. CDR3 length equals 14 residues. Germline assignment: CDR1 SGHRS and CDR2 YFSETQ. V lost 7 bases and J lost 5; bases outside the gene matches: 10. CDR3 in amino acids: CASRLGQGMETQYF. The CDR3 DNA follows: TGCGCCAGCCGTCTCGGACAGGGTATGGAGACCCAGTACTTC.

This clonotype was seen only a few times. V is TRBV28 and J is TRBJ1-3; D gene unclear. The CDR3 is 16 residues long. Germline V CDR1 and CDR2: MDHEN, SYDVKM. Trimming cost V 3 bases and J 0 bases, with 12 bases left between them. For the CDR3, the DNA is TGTGCCAGCAGTTTGGCCCCTGGAACCTCTGGAAACACCATATATTTT. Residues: CASSLAPGTSGNTIYF.

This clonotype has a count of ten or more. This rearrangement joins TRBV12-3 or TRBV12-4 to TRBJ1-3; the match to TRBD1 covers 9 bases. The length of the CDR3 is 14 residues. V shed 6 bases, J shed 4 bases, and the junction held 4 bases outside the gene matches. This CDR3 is CASRIQGAGNTIYF. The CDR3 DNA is TGTGCCAGCAGGATACAGGGGGCAGGAAACACCATATATTTT.